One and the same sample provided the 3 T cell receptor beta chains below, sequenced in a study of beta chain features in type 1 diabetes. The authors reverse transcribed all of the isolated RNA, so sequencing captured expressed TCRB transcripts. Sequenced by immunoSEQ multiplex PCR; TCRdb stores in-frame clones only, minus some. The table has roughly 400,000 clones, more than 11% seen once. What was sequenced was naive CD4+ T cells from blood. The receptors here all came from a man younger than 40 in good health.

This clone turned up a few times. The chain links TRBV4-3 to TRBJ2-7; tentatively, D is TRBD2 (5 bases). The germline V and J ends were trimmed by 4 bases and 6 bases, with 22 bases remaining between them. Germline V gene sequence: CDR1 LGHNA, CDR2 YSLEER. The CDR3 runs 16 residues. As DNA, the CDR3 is TGCGCCAGCAGCCCCCGCGGGCCGGGGTCCTGGGGCGAGCAGTACTTC. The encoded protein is CASSPRGPGSWGEQYF.

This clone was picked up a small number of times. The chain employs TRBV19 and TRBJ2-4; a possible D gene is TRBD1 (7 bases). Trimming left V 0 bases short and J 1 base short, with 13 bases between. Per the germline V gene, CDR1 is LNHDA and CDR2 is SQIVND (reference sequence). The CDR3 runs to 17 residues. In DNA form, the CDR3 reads TGTGCCAGTAGTATAGAAGGAGGGGGCATCGCCAAAAACATTCAGTACTTC. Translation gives CASSIEGGGIAKNIQYF.

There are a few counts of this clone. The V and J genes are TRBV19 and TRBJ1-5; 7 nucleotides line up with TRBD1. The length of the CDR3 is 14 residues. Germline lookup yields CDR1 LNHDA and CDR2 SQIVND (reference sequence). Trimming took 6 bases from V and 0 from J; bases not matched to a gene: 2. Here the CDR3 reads CASSRTGSNQPQHF. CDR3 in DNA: TGTGCCAGTAGCCGGACAGGTAGCAATCAGCCCCAGCATTTT.